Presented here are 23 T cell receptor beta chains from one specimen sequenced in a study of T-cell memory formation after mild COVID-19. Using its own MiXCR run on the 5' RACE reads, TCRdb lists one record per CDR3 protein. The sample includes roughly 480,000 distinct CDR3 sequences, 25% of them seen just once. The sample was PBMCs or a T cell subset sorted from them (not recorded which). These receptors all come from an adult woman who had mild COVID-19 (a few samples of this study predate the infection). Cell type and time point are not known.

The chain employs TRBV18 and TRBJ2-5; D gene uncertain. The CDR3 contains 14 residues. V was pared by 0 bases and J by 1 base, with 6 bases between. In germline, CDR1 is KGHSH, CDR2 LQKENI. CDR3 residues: CASSPPQPQETQYF. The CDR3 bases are TGTGCCAGCTCACCACCACAGCCCCAAGAGACCCAGTACTTC.

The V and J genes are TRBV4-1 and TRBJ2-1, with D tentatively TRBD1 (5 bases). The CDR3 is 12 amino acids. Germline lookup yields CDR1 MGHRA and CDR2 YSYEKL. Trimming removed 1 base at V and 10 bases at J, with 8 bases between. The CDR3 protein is CASSQVRAEQFF. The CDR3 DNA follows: TGCGCCAGCAGCCAAGTCAGGGCAGAGCAGTTCTTC.

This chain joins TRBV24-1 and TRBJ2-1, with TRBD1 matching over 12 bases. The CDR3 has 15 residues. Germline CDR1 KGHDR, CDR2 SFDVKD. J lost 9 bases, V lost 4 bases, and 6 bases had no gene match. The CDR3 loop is CATSEGQGAKGEQFF. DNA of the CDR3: TGTGCCACCAGTGAGGGACAGGGGGCAAAGGGTGAGCAGTTCTTC.

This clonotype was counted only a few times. CDR3 amino acids: CSVELAGGFHEQFF. The CDR3, as DNA: TGCAGCGTTGAATTGGCGGGAGGATTCCATGAGCAGTTCTTC. V is TRBV29-1 and J is TRBJ2-1, with 8 bases lining up with TRBD2. The CDR3 contains 14 residues. J was trimmed by 8 bases and V by 2 bases; bases with no gene match: 8. Germline CDR1 reads SQVTM; CDR2 reads ANQGSEA.

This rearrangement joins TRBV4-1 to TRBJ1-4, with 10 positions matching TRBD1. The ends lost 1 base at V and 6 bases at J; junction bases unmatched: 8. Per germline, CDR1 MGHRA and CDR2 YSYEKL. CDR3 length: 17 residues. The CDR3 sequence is CASSQAEPGQGYEKLFF. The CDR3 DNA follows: TGCGCCAGCAGCCAAGCCGAGCCGGGACAGGGGTATGAAAAACTGTTTTTT.

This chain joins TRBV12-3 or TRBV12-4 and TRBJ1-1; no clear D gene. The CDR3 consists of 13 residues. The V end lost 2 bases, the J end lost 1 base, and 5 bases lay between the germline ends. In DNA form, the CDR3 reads TGTGCCAGCAGTTTATGGGGGAACACTGAAGCTTTCTTT. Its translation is CASSLWGNTEAFF.

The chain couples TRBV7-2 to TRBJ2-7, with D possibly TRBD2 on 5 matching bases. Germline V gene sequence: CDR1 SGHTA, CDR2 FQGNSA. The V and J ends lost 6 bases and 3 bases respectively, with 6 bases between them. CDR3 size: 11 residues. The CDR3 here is CASRRVYEQYF. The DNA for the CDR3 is TGTGCCAGCAGGAGGGTCTACGAGCAGTACTTC.

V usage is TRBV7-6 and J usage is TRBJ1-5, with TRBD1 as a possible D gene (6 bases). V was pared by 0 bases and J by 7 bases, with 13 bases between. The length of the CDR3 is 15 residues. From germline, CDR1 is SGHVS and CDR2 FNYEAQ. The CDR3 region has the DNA TGTGCCAGCAGCTTAGCGGCAGGGGTGCGCCAGCCCCAGCATTTT. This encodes CASSLAAGVRQPQHF.

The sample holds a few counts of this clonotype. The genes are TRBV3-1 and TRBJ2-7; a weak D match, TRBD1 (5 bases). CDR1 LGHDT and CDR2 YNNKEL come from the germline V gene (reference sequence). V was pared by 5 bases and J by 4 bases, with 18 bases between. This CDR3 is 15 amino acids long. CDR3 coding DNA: TGTGCCAGCAGCTTCCTTCAGCAGGGATTTTACGAGCAGTACTTC. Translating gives CASSFLQQGFYEQYF.

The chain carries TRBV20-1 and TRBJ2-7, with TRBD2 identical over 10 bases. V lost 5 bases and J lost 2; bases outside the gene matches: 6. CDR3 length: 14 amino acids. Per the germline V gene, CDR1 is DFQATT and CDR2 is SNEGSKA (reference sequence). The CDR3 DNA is TGCAGTGCTGTGGGACTAGCGAACACCTACGAGCAGTACTTC. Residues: CSAVGLANTYEQYF.

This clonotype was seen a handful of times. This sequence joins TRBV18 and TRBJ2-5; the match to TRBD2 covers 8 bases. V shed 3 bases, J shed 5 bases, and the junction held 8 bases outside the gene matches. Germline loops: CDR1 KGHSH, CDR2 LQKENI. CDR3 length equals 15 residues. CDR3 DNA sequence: TGTGCCAGCTCACCCCCAGGAGCGGGAGTCGAGACCCAGTACTTC. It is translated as CASSPPGAGVETQYF.

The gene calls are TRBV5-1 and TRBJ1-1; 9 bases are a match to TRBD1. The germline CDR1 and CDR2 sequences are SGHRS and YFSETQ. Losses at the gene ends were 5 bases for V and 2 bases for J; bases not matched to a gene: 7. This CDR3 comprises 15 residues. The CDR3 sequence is CASRATGGSNTEAFF. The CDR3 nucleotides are TGCGCCAGCAGAGCCACAGGGGGCTCCAACACTGAAGCTTTCTTT.

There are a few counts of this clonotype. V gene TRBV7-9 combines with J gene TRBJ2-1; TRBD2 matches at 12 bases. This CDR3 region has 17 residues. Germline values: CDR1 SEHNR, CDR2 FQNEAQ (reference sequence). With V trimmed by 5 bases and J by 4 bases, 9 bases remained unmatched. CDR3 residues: CASSVRTSGEIYNEQFF. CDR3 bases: TGTGCCAGCAGCGTACGGACTAGCGGGGAAATATACAATGAGCAGTTCTTC.

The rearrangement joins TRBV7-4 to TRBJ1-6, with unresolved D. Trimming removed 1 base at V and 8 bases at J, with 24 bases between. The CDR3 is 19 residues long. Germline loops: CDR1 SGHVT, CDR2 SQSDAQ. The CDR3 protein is CASSLERGYNVIADSPLHF. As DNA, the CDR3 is TGTGCCAGCAGCTTAGAGCGGGGATACAACGTAATTGCTGATTCACCCCTCCACTTT.

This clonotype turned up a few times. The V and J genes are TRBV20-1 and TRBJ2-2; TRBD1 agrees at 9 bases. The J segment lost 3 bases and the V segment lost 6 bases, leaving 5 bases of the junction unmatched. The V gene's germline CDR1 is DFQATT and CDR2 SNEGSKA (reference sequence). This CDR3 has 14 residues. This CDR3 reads CSAARQGDTGELFF. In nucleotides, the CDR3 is TGCAGTGCCGCCAGACAGGGGGACACCGGGGAGCTGTTTTTT.

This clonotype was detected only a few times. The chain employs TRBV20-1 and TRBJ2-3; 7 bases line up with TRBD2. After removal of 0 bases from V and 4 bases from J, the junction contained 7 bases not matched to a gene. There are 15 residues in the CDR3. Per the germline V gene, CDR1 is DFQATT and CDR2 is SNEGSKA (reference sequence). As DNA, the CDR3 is TGCAGTGCTAGAGATGGGAGGGCCGGCGCAGATACGCAGTATTTT. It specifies CSARDGRAGADTQYF.

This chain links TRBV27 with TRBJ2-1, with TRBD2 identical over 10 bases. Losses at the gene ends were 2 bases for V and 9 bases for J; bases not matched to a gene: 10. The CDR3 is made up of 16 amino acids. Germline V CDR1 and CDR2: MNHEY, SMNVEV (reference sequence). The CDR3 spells CASSLTGLAGVPEQFF. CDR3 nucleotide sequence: TGTGCCAGCAGTTTAACGGGGCTAGCGGGAGTTCCTGAGCAGTTCTTC.

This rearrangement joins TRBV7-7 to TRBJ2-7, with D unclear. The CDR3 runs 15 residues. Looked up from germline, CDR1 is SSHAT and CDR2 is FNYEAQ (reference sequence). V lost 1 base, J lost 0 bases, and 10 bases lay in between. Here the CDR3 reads CASSLESRRSYEQYF. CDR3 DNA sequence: TGTGCCAGCAGCTTAGAGAGTAGGCGCTCCTACGAGCAGTACTTC. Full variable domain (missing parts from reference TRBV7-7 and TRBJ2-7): GAGVSQSPRYKVTKRGQDVTLRCDPISSHATLYWYQQALGQGPEFLTYFNYEAQPDKSGLPSDRFSAERPEGSISTLTIQRTEQRDSAMYRCASSLESRRSYEQYFGPGTRLTVT.

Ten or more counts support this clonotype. The CDR3 DNA reads as TGTGCCAGCAGTCCTAGTGCAGATACGCAGTATTTT. This sequence encodes CASSPSADTQYF. The V and J genes are TRBV12-3 or TRBV12-4 and TRBJ2-3; D is ambiguous. Trimming shortened V by 5 bases and J by 4 bases, and 7 bases separated the two germline ends. The CDR3 is 12 residues long.

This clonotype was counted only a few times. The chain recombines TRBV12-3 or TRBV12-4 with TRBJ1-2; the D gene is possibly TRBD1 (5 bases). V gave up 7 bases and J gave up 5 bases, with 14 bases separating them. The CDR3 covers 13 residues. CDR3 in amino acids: CASTEGETYGYTF. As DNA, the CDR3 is TGTGCCAGCACCGAAGGGGAGACGTATGGCTACACCTTC.

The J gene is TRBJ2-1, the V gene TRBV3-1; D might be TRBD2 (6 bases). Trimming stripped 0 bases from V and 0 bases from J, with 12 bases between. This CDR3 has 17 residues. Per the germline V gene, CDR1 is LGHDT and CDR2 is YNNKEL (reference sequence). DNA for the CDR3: TGTGCCAGCAGCCAAGATCTGGCCGGGAGCTCCTACAATGAGCAGTTCTTC. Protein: CASSQDLAGSSYNEQFF.

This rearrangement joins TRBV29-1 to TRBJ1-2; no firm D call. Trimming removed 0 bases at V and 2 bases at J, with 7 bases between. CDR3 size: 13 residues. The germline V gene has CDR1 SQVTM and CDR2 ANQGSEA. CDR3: CSVEEVENYGYTF. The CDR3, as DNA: TGCAGCGTTGAAGAAGTGGAGAACTATGGCTACACCTTC.

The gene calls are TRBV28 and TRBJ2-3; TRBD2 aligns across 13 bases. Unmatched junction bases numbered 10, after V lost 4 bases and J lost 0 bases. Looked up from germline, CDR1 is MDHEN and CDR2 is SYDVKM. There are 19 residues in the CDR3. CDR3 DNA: TGTGCCAGCAGTTCTCTCCCGGGACTAGCGGGGTATAGCACAGATACGCAGTATTTT. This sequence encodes CASSSLPGLAGYSTDTQYF.